The 16 T cell receptor beta chains presented below share a single source sample, sequenced in a study of tumor-infiltrating lymphocytes in primary liver carcinoma. Synthesis of TCR beta cDNA was carried out from approximately 470 ng total RNA with a constant-region primer. Three nested multiplex PCR rounds, a slightly modified ARM-PCR, produced the libraries for TCR beta. Rounds one and two of PCR, each of 10 to 11 cycles, were primed with TRBV1-TRBV30 forward primers and a C-beta reverse primer. MiXCR, applied by TCRdb to the multiplex PCR reads, yields one record per CDR3 protein. This sample has hundreds of thousands of distinct CDR3 sequences; more than 55% occur once, and the top ten carry about 8.4%. Unsorted whole blood yielded blood RNA, and germline DNA was extracted as well. The source material was peripheral blood. The receptors originated from a man aged 35-49 years with primary liver carcinoma and hepatitis B virus infection.

The chain is built from TRBV5-1 and TRBJ1-3; D gene ambiguous. CDR3 length: 14 amino acids. V shed 0 bases and J shed 3 bases, with 7 bases lying between them. CDR1 SGHRS and CDR2 YFSETQ come from the germline V gene. The CDR3 nucleotides read TGCGCCAGCAGCTTGGAGAGGAGTGGAAACACCATATATTTT. It translates to CASSLERSGNTIYF.

This clonotype has a handful of counts. This chain joins TRBV28 and TRBJ2-3; D may correspond to TRBD1 or TRBD2 (5 bases each). The germline CDR1 and CDR2 sequences are MDHEN and SYDVKM. This CDR3 has 17 residues. V was trimmed by 5 bases and J by 3 bases, leaving 21 bases between them. This CDR3 is CASSPLGVGSRTDTQYF. CDR3 DNA sequence: TGTGCCAGCAGTCCTCTGGGGGTAGGGAGTAGGACAGATACGCAGTATTTT.

V gene TRBV28 combines with J gene TRBJ1-2; 9 positions match TRBD1. V was pared by 7 bases and J by 7 bases, with 7 bases of the junction left unmatched. The CDR3 contains 13 residues. Germline V CDR1 and CDR2: MDHEN, SYDVKM. The CDR3 reads CASTLKQGAGYTF. CDR3 coding DNA: TGTGCCAGCACCCTCAAACAGGGGGCTGGCTACACCTTC.

With respect to this clonotype: The germline gene is not matched at one end of the junction; a read error may be the cause. This rearrangement joins TRBV6-1 to TRBJ2-1, with TRBD2 matching 11 bases. The CDR3 contains 17 residues. The V gene's germline CDR1 is MNHNS and CDR2 SASEGT. Here the CDR3 reads CASSLILSGRASNEQFF. As DNA, the CDR3 is TGCGCCAGCAGTCTGATTCTTAGCGGGAGGGCCAGCAATGAGCAGTTCTTC.

This clonotype counts as medium-sized. The chain recombines TRBV11-1 with TRBJ2-1; a possible D gene is TRBD2 (6 bases). Germline assignment: CDR1 SGHAT and CDR2 FQDESV (reference sequence). The CDR3 sequence is 13 residues long. V dropped 5 bases and J dropped 15 bases, with 20 bases sitting between them. Written as DNA, the CDR3 is TGTGCCAGCAGCAGTTACCGGGAGCCAGACCCGTTCTTC. Residues: CASSSYREPDPFF.

Worth noting for this clonotype: A much larger clone differs by one base, so this may be a read error. The J gene is TRBJ2-7, the V gene TRBV6-1, with unresolved D. The CDR3 contains 11 residues. V was cut by 7 bases and J by 4 bases, with 8 bases left in between. The germline gives CDR1 MNHNS, CDR2 SASEGT. DNA for the CDR3: TGTGCCAGCAACCAGTCGTACGAGCAGTACTTC. Protein sequence: CASNQSYEQYF.

V and J are TRBV5-6 and TRBJ1-2; 7 positions agree with TRBD1. Trimming cost V 4 bases and J 10 bases; bases outside gene matches: 4. Germline lookup yields CDR1 SGHDT and CDR2 YYEEEE. CDR3 size: 11 residues. CDR3 DNA sequence: TGTGCCAGCAGCGGTGACAGGGACTACACCTTC. It translates to CASSGDRDYTF.

In DNA, the CDR3 is TGTGCCAGCAGTTACGATTCGGTATCCTACAATGAGCAGTTCTTC. Protein sequence: CASSYDSVSYNEQFF. The chain combines TRBV6-5 with TRBJ2-1, with no clear D. Trimming left V 2 bases short and J 1 base short, with 9 bases between. Germline V CDR1 and CDR2: MNHEY, SVGAGI. This CDR3 is 15 amino acids long.

A word on this clonotype: The conserved closing phenylalanine or tryptophan is absent in this CDR3, likely reflecting a read error. The gene calls are TRBV6-2 or TRBV6-3 and TRBJ2-1; 7 bases match TRBD2. The V and J ends lost 5 bases and 8 bases, in that order; junction bases with no gene match: 9. Germline V gene sequence: CDR1 MNHEY, CDR2 SVGEGT. CDR3 length: 14 residues. DNA of the CDR3: TGTGCCAGCAGTCCGGGACTAAGAACCGATGAGCAGTTCCTC. This translates into CASSPGLRTDEQFL.

The J gene is TRBJ2-1, the V gene TRBV6-5, with a weak D call TRBD2 (6 bases). Germline values: CDR1 MNHEY, CDR2 SVGAGI. The CDR3 totals 14 residues. The ends were cut back, 8 bases at V and 3 bases at J, with 14 bases in the middle. The CDR3 is CASLLTRGYNEQFF. The DNA for the CDR3 is TGTGCCAGCCTATTGACTAGAGGCTACAATGAGCAGTTCTTC.

The table lists this clonotype with many counts. The chain has TRBV4-3 and TRBJ1-2; D might be TRBD1 (5 bases). Germline V lookup: CDR1 LGHNA, CDR2 YSLEER. Trimming removed 0 bases at V and 4 bases at J, with 12 bases between. This CDR3 is built from 15 residues. The CDR3 nucleotides are TGCGCCAGCAGCCAAGAGGTGAAGGGGAGCTATGGCTACACCTTC. It translates to CASSQEVKGSYGYTF.

There are many counts of this clonotype. The chain links TRBV6-2 or TRBV6-3 to TRBJ2-2, with TRBD2 matching over 12 bases. CDR1 and CDR2 from the germline V gene are MNHEY and SVGEGT. This CDR3 spans 18 amino acids. The junction had 10 bases not matched to a gene; V was cut back by 2 bases and J by 6 bases. The DNA for the CDR3 is TGTGCCAGCAGTTACGGCTTGACTAGCGGGAGACTTGCCGGGGAGCTGTTTTTT. This sequence encodes CASSYGLTSGRLAGELFF.

The sample holds one count of this clonotype. CDR3 protein: CASSQVTGSTSALHF. The CDR3 DNA sequence: TGTGCCAGCAGCCAAGTGACTGGTTCTACCTCAGCCCTCCACTTT. The chain combines TRBV4-2 with TRBJ1-6; D is undetermined. Germline V gene data show CDR1 as LGHNA and CDR2 as YNFKEQ. With 1 base removed from V and 14 bases from J, the gap between germline ends came to 18 bases. This CDR3 is built from 15 residues.

This clonotype was detected only a few times. One end of the junction is discordant with germline, which a read error may explain. This rearrangement joins TRBV24-1 to TRBJ2-7; 11 bases are a match to TRBD2. Germline V lookup: CDR1 KGHDR, CDR2 SFDVKD. The CDR3 has 17 amino acids. In nucleotides, the CDR3 is TGTGCCACCAGTGGTTTGGGGACTAGCGGAAATACTTACGAGCAGTACTTC. Protein product: CATSGLGTSGNTYEQYF.

This chain links TRBV6-4 with TRBJ1-1, with D hard to call. The CDR3 is 13 amino acids. Per the germline V gene, CDR1 is MRHNA and CDR2 is SNTAGT. V dropped 3 bases and J dropped 5 bases, with 10 bases sitting between them. The CDR3 bases are TGTGCCAGCAGTGAGGACGGCAAGACTGAAGCTTTCTTT. Translating gives CASSEDGKTEAFF.

The rearrangement joins TRBV11-3 to TRBJ2-7; D is undetermined. This CDR3 comprises 14 residues. Germline CDR1 is SGHNT and CDR2 is YENEEA. V lost 3 bases to trimming and J lost 3 bases, with 12 bases between them. CDR3 coding DNA: TGTGCCAGCAGCTTGAGCTTGGGGAACTACGAGCAGTACTTC. This gives the protein CASSLSLGNYEQYF.